The 11 T cell receptor beta chains given below trace back to one sample, sequenced in a study of naive and memory T cell subsets. An equimolar mix of two oligonucleotides served as the beta constant-region primer for TRBC1 and TRBC2. TCRdb re-called the UMI-ligation and nested PCR reads with MiXCR, one entry per CDR3 protein. The data show about 21,000 distinct CDR3 sequences, 9.5% to 11% seen once. The material sequenced was central memory CD8+ T cells from blood. The receptors shown here come from a human donor in good health.

This clonotype is medium-sized by share. The rearrangement links TRBV27 to TRBJ1-2, with a weak D call TRBD1 (5 bases). CDR3 length: 15 amino acids. Per the germline V gene, CDR1 is MNHEY and CDR2 is SMNVEV (reference sequence). V was cut by 0 bases and J by 2 bases, with 10 bases left in between. CDR3 region: CASSLSGGGNYGYTF. CDR3 in DNA: TGTGCCAGCAGTTTATCCGGCGGGGGGAACTATGGCTACACCTTC.

This clonotype has only a few counts. The gene calls are TRBV30 and TRBJ2-7; D ambiguous. The CDR3 is made up of 13 amino acids. CDR1 is GTSNPN, CDR2 SVGIG, per germline (reference sequence). V was pared by 4 bases and J by 3 bases, with 13 bases between. The CDR3 protein is CAWTLGVGYEQYF. The CDR3 nucleotides are TGTGCCTGGACCCTTGGAGTCGGCTACGAGCAGTACTTC.

This chain links TRBV18 with TRBJ2-5, with 9 bases fitting TRBD1. This CDR3 is built from 16 residues. Germline trimming cut 3 bases from V and 5 bases from J; bases unmatched to any gene: 10. Germline loops: CDR1 KGHSH, CDR2 LQKENI. The CDR3 nucleotides are TGTGCCAGCTCACCTTACAGGGGGCTGGCTCGGGAGACCCAGTACTTC. Translation: CASSPYRGLARETQYF.

This clonotype appeared many times. CDR3 in DNA: TGTGCCAGCAGCCCCACCAGGAGGATGAACACTGAAGCTTTCTTT. It is translated as CASSPTRRMNTEAFF. This chain connects TRBV14 to TRBJ1-1; D gene ambiguous. Trimming stripped 4 bases from V and 0 bases from J, with 12 bases between. Germline V gene data show CDR1 as SGHDN and CDR2 as FVKESK. The CDR3 extends over 15 amino acids.

The table lists this clonotype with many counts. This chain connects TRBV10-2 to TRBJ1-3, with 7 bases aligning to TRBD1. V dropped 7 bases and J dropped 2; count of bases not matched to a gene: 5. Per the germline V gene, CDR1 is WSHSY and CDR2 is SAAADI. CDR3 size: 14 residues. Here the CDR3 DNA reads TGCGCCAGCACCCCAGGGGGAACTGGAAACACCATATATTTT. This encodes CASTPGGTGNTIYF.

This clonotype has at least ten counts. The genes are TRBV6-5 and TRBJ2-1; D may be TRBD2 (5 bases). CDR1 is MNHEY, CDR2 SVGAGI, per germline. Trimming removed 2 bases from V and 7 bases from J, with 18 bases in between. This CDR3 is 16 amino acids long. CDR3: CASSYGLEASSNEQFF. The DNA for the CDR3 is TGTGCCAGCAGTTACGGTCTTGAGGCTAGCAGTAATGAGCAGTTCTTC.

This clonotype was found a few times. This chain joins TRBV20-1 and TRBJ2-5; 8 bases are shared with TRBD1. V lost 2 bases to trimming and J lost 1 base; unmatched junction nucleotides: 3. The CDR3 is 14 residues long. Germline V gene lookup returns CDR1 DFQATT and CDR2 SNEGSKA (reference sequence). The CDR3 DNA follows: TGCAGTGCTAGACCCGGGACAGGCCAAGAGACCCAGTACTTC. It codes for CSARPGTGQETQYF.

This clonotype was seen only a few times. The chain carries TRBV9 and TRBJ2-7, with D perhaps matching TRBD1 (6 bases). The germline V gene has CDR1 SGDLS and CDR2 YYNGEE. CDR3 size: 14 residues. The V end was cut by 4 bases, the J end by 3 bases, with 14 bases between. The CDR3 here is CASSLGDNGYEQYF. In DNA, the CDR3 is TGTGCCAGCAGCCTGGGGGACAACGGCTACGAGCAGTACTTC.

Ten or more counts support this clonotype. The chain is built from TRBV29-1 and TRBJ2-3; TRBD1 might be the D (7 bases). V lost 7 bases, J lost 0 bases, and 14 bases lay in between. The CDR3 is 14 residues long. Germline CDR1 and CDR2: SQVTM and ANQGSEA. CDR3 protein: CSDQTGTSTDTQYF. The CDR3 DNA reads TGCAGCGACCAGACAGGGACTAGCACAGATACGCAGTATTTT.

This clonotype was counted between two and nine times. V usage is TRBV30 and J usage is TRBJ1-2; 10 nucleotides agree with TRBD1. V dropped 4 bases and J dropped 3; count of bases not matched to a gene: 5. This CDR3 contains 14 residues. Germline loops: CDR1 GTSNPN, CDR2 SVGIG (reference sequence). CDR3 sequence reads: CAWKTGGAYYGYTF. The CDR3 nucleotides are TGTGCCTGGAAGACAGGGGGCGCTTACTATGGCTACACCTTC. Full variable domain (remainder filled in from reference TRBV30 and TRBJ1-2): SQTIHQWPATLVQPVGSPLSLECTVEGTSNPNLYWYRQAAGRGLQLLFYSVGIGQISSEVPQNLSASRPQDRQFILSSKKLLLSDSGFYLCAWKTGGAYYGYTFGSGTRLTVV.

This clonotype was found a few times. This chain connects TRBV4-1 to TRBJ2-2, with TRBD2 as a possible D gene (5 bases). Germline V gives CDR1 MGHRA, CDR2 YSYEKL. Trimming took 4 bases from V and 2 from J, leaving 11 bases between them. The CDR3 consists of 15 residues. The CDR3 sequence: CASSLLLVNTGELFF. Here the CDR3 DNA reads TGCGCCAGCAGCCTTCTACTAGTTAACACCGGGGAGCTGTTTTTT.